Described below is a single TCR beta chain sequence and its context. Trimming stripped 0 bases from V and 1 base from J, with 7 bases between. Looked up from germline, CDR1 is SEHNR and CDR2 is FQNEAQ (reference sequence). This CDR3 has 15 residues. RNA amounts of about 0.45 to 1 ug underwent reverse transcription with random hexamers. The method of amplification for TCR beta CDR3 was immunoSEQ multiplex PCR, covering 54 Vbeta and 13 Jbeta. TCRdb ran MiXCR on the immunoSEQ multiplex PCR reads and lists one entry per CDR3 protein. The sample shows over 95,000 distinct CDR3 sequences, less than 95% of them seen only once. The data stem from a study of CD8 T cells in Susac syndrome. The sequenced target, TCR beta, came from blood CD8+ and CD4+ T cells.

This chain joins TRBV7-9 and TRBJ2-4; unclear D gene. This clonotype was obtained from a human donor in good health. The sample comprised CD8+ T cells from PBMCs. CDR3 in amino acids: CASSLASLAKNIQYF. The CDR3 DNA reads as TGTGCCAGCAGCTTAGCGAGTTTGGCCAAAAACATTCAGTACTTC.